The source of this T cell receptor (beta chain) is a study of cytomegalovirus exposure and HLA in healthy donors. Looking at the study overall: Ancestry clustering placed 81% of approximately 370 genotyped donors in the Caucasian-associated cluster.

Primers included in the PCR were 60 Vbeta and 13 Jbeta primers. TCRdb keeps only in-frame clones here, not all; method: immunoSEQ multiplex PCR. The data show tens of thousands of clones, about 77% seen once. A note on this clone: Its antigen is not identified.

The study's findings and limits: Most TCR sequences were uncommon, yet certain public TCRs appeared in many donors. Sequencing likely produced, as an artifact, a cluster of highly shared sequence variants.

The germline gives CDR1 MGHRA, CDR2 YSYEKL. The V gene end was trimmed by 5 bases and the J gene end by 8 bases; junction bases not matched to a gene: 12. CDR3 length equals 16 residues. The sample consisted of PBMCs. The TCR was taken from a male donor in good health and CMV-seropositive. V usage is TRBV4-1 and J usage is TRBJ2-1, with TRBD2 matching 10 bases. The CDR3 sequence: CASSLTSGLAPDEQFF. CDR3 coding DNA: TGCGCCAGCAGCTTGACTAGCGGGCTCGCCCCCGATGAGCAGTTCTTC.